This TCR beta chain was documented in a study of blood T cell repertoires in COVID-19. Study overall: Collection of acute and convalescent COVID-19 samples took place in the United States, Italy and Spain.

One Seattle source followed patients from active infection through their disease course. Assay used: immunoSEQ multiplex PCR; TCRdb lists only in-frame clones, some missing. The repertoire has about 170,000 clones, about 88% of them found once; the top ten carry roughly 2.4%. This clone showed up just a few times. The germline CDR1 and CDR2 sequences are MDHEN and SYDVKM. The J segment lost 5 bases and the V segment lost 6 bases, leaving 10 bases of the junction unmatched. The CDR3 is made up of 14 amino acids. Sequences were obtained from peripheral blood. This receptor was taken from an elderly woman with COVID-19, enrolled during active disease. The chain uses TRBV28 and TRBJ2-7; TRBD1 matches at 7 bases. CDR3 region: CASRMTGKGNEQYF. CDR3 nucleotides: TGTGCCAGCAGAATGACAGGGAAGGGAAACGAGCAGTACTTC. Variable domain in full (rest from reference TRBV28 and TRBJ2-7): DVKVTQSSRYLVKRTGEKVFLECVQDMDHENMFWYRQDPGLGLRLIYFSYDVKMKEKGDIPEGYSVSREKKERFSLILESASTNQTSMYLCASRMTGKGNEQYFGPGTRLTVT.